This T cell receptor (beta chain) was profiled in a study of shared clonotypes between healthy human individuals. Background on the study: CD4 naive and memory got three plates each, CD8 naive two, CD8 memory one. General study findings and limits: Of the naive CD4 clonotypes, roughly 5.5% were shared across a handful of donors.

V gave up 4 bases and J gave up 7 bases, with 8 bases separating them. The CDR3 has 13 amino acids. The germline gives CDR1 MNHNS, CDR2 SASEGT. A note on this clone: Its antigen remains unknown.

Every contributor of samples was a Caucasian grown-up residing in Nashville, Tennessee. Generated by immunoSEQ multiplex PCR, the TCRdb table keeps only in-frame clones and is missing some. The table records some 1 million clones, 75% of them present only once. Material: memory CD4+ T cells sorted from blood. The sample's subset: CD45RA-negative fraction. This TCR derives from a man younger than 35 in good health. This sequence joins TRBV6-1 and TRBJ1-6; D gene unclear. In DNA form, the CDR3 reads TGTGCCAGCAGTGGTACGAACAATTCACCCCTCCACTTT. Its translation: CASSGTNNSPLHF.